Listed below are T cell receptor beta chains from one sample, sequenced in a study of blood T cell repertoires in COVID-19. TCRdb's copy holds only in-frame clones and misses some; the assay was immunoSEQ multiplex PCR. The sample records tens of thousands of clones, roughly 87% being singletons. The sample consisted of peripheral blood. These receptors were obtained from a woman aged 50 to 60 with COVID-19, enrolled during active disease. Both conserved end residues are part of each CDR3. A D gene is named only where the DNA matches it firmly. Expanded clones get a size class; other rows say once, few or many, or leave the size out.

J gene,D gene,V gene,clone size,CDR3 protein,CDR3 DNA
TRBJ2-7,NA,TRBV7-2,NA,CASSLEVWRDEQYF,TGTGCCAGCAGCTTAGAGGTGTGGAGGGACGAGCAGTACTTC
TRBJ1-5,NA,TRBV19,NA,CASSITGPQPQHF,TGTGCCAGTAGTATTACAGGGCCGCAGCCCCAGCATTTT
TRBJ1-6,NA,TRBV19,many,CASNSGYSPLHF,TGTGCCAGTAACTCAGGGTACTCACCCCTCCACTTT
TRBJ2-2,TRBD2,TRBV28,NA,CASSPPPRGRAYGELFF,TGTGCCAGCAGTCCACCCCCTCGCGGGAGGGCCTACGGGGAGCTGTTTTTT
TRBJ2-3,NA,TRBV11-3,NA,CASSPEGVSNSAQYF,TGTGCCAGCAGCCCCGAGGGGGTCTCAAACAGCGCGCAGTATTTT
TRBJ2-5,TRBD2,TRBV12-3/TRBV12-4,NA,CASSLASGETQYF,TGTGCCAGCAGTTTGGCTAGCGGAGAGACCCAGTACTTC
TRBJ2-2,TRBD2,TRBV30,once,CAWSGGLAGVNTGELFF,TGTGCCTGGAGTGGGGGACTAGCGGGAGTAAACACCGGGGAGCTGTTTTTT
TRBJ2-5,NA,TRBV2,NA,CASATSGRHETQYF,TGTGCCAGCGCAACATCAGGGCGCCATGAGACCCAGTACTTC
TRBJ1-1,NA,TRBV6-5,NA,CATRAAMNTEAFF,TGTGCCACGAGGGCCGCGATGAACACTGAAGCTTTCTTT
TRBJ2-1,TRBD2,TRBV5-1,NA,CASSFGLAGGSNEQFF,TGCGCCAGCAGCTTTGGACTAGCGGGAGGTTCGAATGAGCAGTTCTTC
TRBJ1-2,TRBD1,TRBV4-1,NA,CASSSRDRGDYGYTF,TGCGCCAGCAGCTCCCGGGACAGGGGGGACTATGGCTACACCTTC
TRBJ1-3,TRBD1,TRBV3-1/TRBV3-2,NA,CASSATGTGFGNTIYF,TGTGCCAGCAGTGCAACCGGGACAGGGTTTGGAAACACCATATATTTT
TRBJ1-2,NA,TRBV27,NA,CASRSGERFWGYTF,TGTGCCAGCAGATCTGGGGAGCGGTTTTGGGGCTACACCTTC
TRBJ2-1,TRBD2,TRBV29-1,NA,CSTPPSGRADEQFF,TGCAGCACGCCCCCTAGCGGGAGGGCCGATGAGCAGTTCTTC
TRBJ2-1,TRBD1,TRBV27,NA,CASSPDRITYNEQFF,TGTGCCAGCAGCCCGGACAGGATCACCTACAATGAGCAGTTCTTC
TRBJ2-1,TRBD2,TRBV30,NA,CASSGRAVEQFF,TGTGCCTCTAGCGGGAGGGCGGTAGAGCAGTTCTTC
TRBJ1-2,NA,TRBV7-2,NA,CASSLRGLRGYTF,TGTGCCAGCAGCTTAAGGGGCCTGCGGGGCTACACCTTC
TRBJ1-2,NA,TRBV11-1,once,CASSLVRGNYGYTF,TGTGCCAGCAGCTTAGTTCGAGGAAACTATGGCTACACCTTC
TRBJ2-3,NA,TRBV28,NA,CASSSDITQYF,TGTGCCAGCAGTTCGGACATTACGCAGTATTTT
TRBJ2-2,TRBD2,TRBV4-1,NA,CASSQALGTSGRGNTGELFF,TGCGCCAGCAGCCAAGCCCTAGGGACTAGCGGGAGAGGGAACACCGGGGAGCTGTTTTTT
TRBJ2-3,NA,TRBV7-2,NA,CASSLVGVSGWTDTQYF,TGTGCCAGCAGCTTAGTTGGGGTAAGCGGGTGGACAGATACGCAGTATTTT
TRBJ2-2,NA,TRBV7-6,NA,CASSVQDPGELFF,TGTGCCAGCAGCGTACAGGACCCCGGGGAGCTGTTTTTT
TRBJ1-1,TRBD1,TRBV5-1,NA,CASSSRTGGNTEAFF,TGCGCCAGCAGCTCCCGGACAGGAGGAAACACTGAAGCTTTCTTT
TRBJ2-3,NA,TRBV5-4,NA,CASSPRETDTQYF,TGTGCCAGCAGCCCTAGGGAGACAGATACGCAGTATTTT
TRBJ2-3,NA,TRBV19,NA,CASSIALSQGEPLSDTQYF,TGTGCCAGTAGTATTGCGCTCTCCCAGGGCGAACCTCTATCAGATACGCAGTATTTT
TRBJ1-6,NA,TRBV9,NA,CASSGGQPYNSPLHF,TGTGCCAGCAGCGGAGGACAGCCCTATAATTCACCCCTCCACTTT
TRBJ2-7,TRBD2,TRBV7-2,NA,CASRTSGSSYEQYF,TGTGCCAGCAGGACTAGCGGGAGTTCCTACGAGCAGTACTTC
TRBJ1-4,NA,TRBV21-1,NA,CASSKEDRGYEKLFF,TGTGCCAGCAGCAAAGAAGACAGGGGATATGAAAAACTGTTTTTT
TRBJ2-2,NA,TRBV5-1,NA,CASSPRTVANTGELFF,TGCGCCAGCAGCCCCCGGACAGTAGCGAACACCGGGGAGCTGTTTTTT
TRBJ2-7,NA,TRBV7-2,NA,CASSLRLSHEQYF,TGTGCCAGCAGCTTACGACTTAGCCACGAGCAGTACTTC
TRBJ2-7,TRBD1,TRBV29-1,NA,CSVAGQGPYEQYF,TGCAGCGTTGCCGGACAGGGTCCCTACGAGCAGTACTTC
TRBJ1-3,TRBD1,TRBV5-1,NA,CASRNPGGSGNTIYF,TGCGCCAGCAGAAATCCAGGGGGCTCTGGAAACACCATATATTTT
TRBJ2-1,NA,TRBV5-4,NA,CASSLGPSVSYNEQFF,TGTGCCAGCAGCTTGGGTCCTAGCGTATCCTACAATGAGCAGTTCTTC
TRBJ1-2,NA,TRBV28,NA,CASSPYRTGYYGYTF,TGTGCCAGCAGTCCCTACAGAACAGGCTACTATGGCTACACCTTC
TRBJ1-6,NA,TRBV9,NA,CASSSASRGTYNSPLHF,TGTGCCAGCAGCTCAGCAAGTAGGGGCACCTATAATTCACCCCTCCACTTT
TRBJ2-2,NA,TRBV3-1/TRBV3-2,NA,CASSQGGSNTGELFF,TGTGCCAGCAGCCAAGGAGGGTCGAACACCGGGGAGCTGTTTTTT
TRBJ1-4,NA,TRBV19,once,CASSIEGRGKLFF,TGTGCCAGTAGTATCGAAGGGAGGGGAAAACTGTTTTTT
TRBJ2-1,TRBD2,TRBV5-1,NA,CASSLGASGRTEQFF,TGCGCCAGCAGCTTGGGGGCTAGCGGGAGAACTGAGCAGTTCTTC
TRBJ2-5,TRBD2,TRBV3-1/TRBV3-2,NA,CASSRLAGGLQETQYF,TGTGCCAGCAGCCGACTAGCGGGGGGACTCCAAGAGACCCAGTACTTC
TRBJ1-5,NA,TRBV27,NA,CASSLKAGNSNQPQHF,TGTGCCAGCAGTTTAAAGGCAGGGAATAGCAATCAGCCCCAGCATTTT
TRBJ1-4,TRBD1,TRBV7-8,NA,CASSFGGGEPTNEKLFF,TGTGCCAGCAGCTTTGGAGGGGGCGAGCCGACTAATGAAAAACTGTTTTTT
TRBJ2-7,TRBD1,TRBV30,NA,CAWTNQLGTATYEQYF,TGTGCCTGGACCAACCAACTCGGGACAGCGACCTACGAGCAGTACTTC